This TCR beta chain emerged from a study of tumor-infiltrating lymphocytes in primary liver carcinoma. Researchers generated TCR beta cDNA from approximately 450 ng of total RNA, relying on a constant-region primer. Libraries for TCR beta were built through three nested multiplex PCR rounds, which together made up a slightly modified ARM-PCR procedure. Investigators reported that the first two PCR rounds, at roughly 10 cycles each, used TRBV1-TRBV30 forward primers with a C-beta reverse primer. TCRdb analysed the multiplex PCR reads with MiXCR anew, one entry per CDR3 protein. The data show fewer than 350,000 distinct CDR3 sequences, about 62% seen once. This clonotype was detected many times. V lost 1 base and J lost 0, with 6 bases in between. The CDR3 runs 15 residues. The authors took blood RNA from unsorted whole blood and also extracted germline DNA.

The rearrangement joins TRBV12-3 or TRBV12-4 to TRBJ2-2; D is unresolved. The receptor's source is a man in his forties with primary liver carcinoma and hepatitis B virus infection. The sequenced material came from peripheral blood. CDR3 DNA: TGTGCCAGCAGTTTAGGGCAACCGAACACCGGGGAGCTGTTTTTT. It is translated as CASSLGQPNTGELFF.